This T cell receptor (beta chain) was found in a study of T-cell reconstitution after alpha-beta-depleted transplantation in children (dated by TCRdb to 2016 to 2018). Background on the whole study: T-cell immune reconstitution after TCRalphabeta/CD19-depleted allogeneic hematopoietic cell transplantation in children was quantitatively tracked in the study by means of TCR repertoire profiling.

V trim: 1 base; J trim: 4 bases; unmatched bases: 5. The CDR1 and CDR2 encoded by the germline V gene are LGHNA and YNFKEQ. From the cysteine up to the phenylalanine, the CDR3 has a length of 15 residues. Only the CDR3 portion is preserved as DNA: 45 bases, with reading frame beginning at the first base. This sample's treatment or condition label indicates: allogeneic hematopoietic cell transplantation with graft depleted of TCRalphabeta T cells and CD19 B cells. TCRalphabeta/CD19-depleted allogeneic hematopoietic cell grafts were given to the transplant recipients, all of whom were children. Findings and caveats that apply to the study as a whole: Apparently early alphabetaT-cell count recovery about two months after transplant reportedly relied on only several hundred rapidly expanded clones derived from non-depleted graft cells. The frequencies of hyperexpanded clones fell over the following months, and after one year, T-cell counts and TCRbeta diversity were mostly attributed to newly produced T cells. In some patients, the high TCRbeta diversity seen at day 60 was put down to recipient T cells and intrathymic progenitors that had survived conditioning.

Libraries came from PCR. The sequencing machine was an Illumina HiSeq 2500. TCR libraries were prepared with molecular barcoding, using unique molecular identifiers to normalize TCRbeta repertoire quantification. TCRdb ran its own pipeline on the public reads, namely fastp trimming at Q25 and MiXCR clone calling, and kept in-frame beta chains. Every entry covers one CDR3 protein and lists the most common genes and DNA from its rows. This sample comprises roughly 180,000 distinct CDR3 sequences, roughly 10% of them detected only once. Around 13% of the sample lies in the top ten. This clonotype occurred many times. Its antigen is currently not known. Base-call qualities are not available, and no considerably larger clone is one nucleotide away.

The sequences come from PBMCs, collected before TCRalphabeta/CD19-depleted stem cell transplant. The TCR was taken from a boy aged 2-9 years with acute myeloid leukemia, due to receive a stem cell transplant. The chain is encoded by TRBV4-2 joined to TRBJ2-7, and 9 bases in between align with TRBD1. The CDR3 protein is CASSQGGQGSYEQYF. The DNA sequence is given as TGTGCCAGCAGCCAAGGGGGACAGGGATCGTACGAGCAGTACTTC.